Presented here are 7 T cell receptor beta chains from one specimen sequenced in a study of cytomegalovirus exposure and HLA in healthy donors. PCR primers comprised 60 Vbeta and 13 Jbeta primers. Here immunoSEQ multiplex PCR was the method, and the copy in TCRdb shows in-frame clones only, minus some. Here the sample spans around 130,000 clones, roughly three quarters being singletons. The specimen sequenced was PBMCs. The receptors stem from a man between 18 and 35 years old in good health and CMV-seronegative.

As DNA, the CDR3 is TGTGCCAGCAGGGGACTAGCGGGAGTGTCTTACGAGCAGTACTTC. Amino acid sequence: CASRGLAGVSYEQYF. The gene calls are TRBV27 and TRBJ2-7, with 14 bases that match TRBD2. The CDR3 totals 15 residues. Germline-derived CDR1 and CDR2 are MNHEY and SMNVEV (reference sequence). Losses at the gene ends were 6 bases for V and 4 bases for J; bases not matched to a gene: 5.

This chain uses TRBV4-2 with TRBJ2-5, with D possibly matching TRBD1 (6 bases). V dropped 0 bases and J dropped 0 bases, with 8 bases sitting between them. Germline V lookup: CDR1 LGHNA, CDR2 YNFKEQ. CDR3 length: 15 residues. CDR3 sequence reads: CASSQDRGYQETQYF. The CDR3 coding sequence is TGTGCCAGCAGCCAAGACAGGGGCTACCAAGAGACCCAGTACTTC.

This sequence joins TRBV7-6 and TRBJ1-2; a weak D match, TRBD1 (6 bases). This CDR3 has 15 amino acids. Looked up from germline, CDR1 is SGHVS and CDR2 is FNYEAQ. With 2 bases removed from V and 4 bases from J, the gap between germline ends came to 14 bases. This CDR3 reads CASSLTEDSFYGYTF. CDR3 DNA: TGTGCCAGCAGCTTAACTGAGGACAGCTTCTATGGCTACACCTTC.

The rearrangement joins TRBV18 to TRBJ2-2; 9 bases map to TRBD1. Trimming cost V 5 bases and J 4 bases; bases outside gene matches: 8. The CDR3 extends over 16 amino acids. The germline V gene has CDR1 KGHSH and CDR2 LQKENI. The CDR3: CASSTERDRVTGELFF. CDR3 DNA: TGTGCCAGCTCAACAGAACGGGACAGGGTCACCGGGGAGCTGTTTTTT.

In this sample, this clone turned up a few times. The chain carries TRBV7-2 and TRBJ1-5, with TRBD1 identical over 7 bases. The CDR3 has 15 amino acids. Germline values: CDR1 SGHTA, CDR2 FQGNSA. With V trimmed by 5 bases and J by 3 bases, 7 bases remained unmatched. CDR3 loop: CASSHWDSYNQPQHF. CDR3 DNA: TGTGCCAGCAGCCACTGGGACAGCTACAATCAGCCCCAGCATTTT.

CDR3 residues: CASSLSGQPLGQFF. The CDR3 nucleotides are TGTGCCAGCAGCTTATCTGGACAGCCACTCGGGCAGTTCTTC. J is TRBJ2-1 and V is TRBV7-9; D might be TRBD1 (6 bases). The CDR3 totals 14 residues. V lost 2 bases and J 12 bases, leaving 17 bases between the germline ends. The germline V gene has CDR1 SEHNR and CDR2 FQNEAQ (reference sequence). The entire variable domain, with the rest obtained from reference TRBV7-9 and TRBJ2-1, is as follows: DTGVSQNPRHKITKRGQNVTFRCDPISEHNRLYWYRQTLGQGPEFLTYFQNEAQLEKSRLLSDRFSAERPKGSFSTLEIQRTEQGDSAMYLCASSLSGQPLGQFFGPGTRLTVL.

This clone was seen a handful of times. The gene calls are TRBV7-6 and TRBJ1-1, with 7 bases fitting TRBD1. This CDR3 contains 12 residues. Germline V lookup: CDR1 SGHVS, CDR2 FNYEAQ. Trimming removed 5 bases from V and 7 bases from J; junction bases left unmatched: 4. The CDR3 DNA sequence: TGTGCCAGCAGCCCCCGACAGGGTGAAGCTTTCTTT. Its translation: CASSPRQGEAFF.